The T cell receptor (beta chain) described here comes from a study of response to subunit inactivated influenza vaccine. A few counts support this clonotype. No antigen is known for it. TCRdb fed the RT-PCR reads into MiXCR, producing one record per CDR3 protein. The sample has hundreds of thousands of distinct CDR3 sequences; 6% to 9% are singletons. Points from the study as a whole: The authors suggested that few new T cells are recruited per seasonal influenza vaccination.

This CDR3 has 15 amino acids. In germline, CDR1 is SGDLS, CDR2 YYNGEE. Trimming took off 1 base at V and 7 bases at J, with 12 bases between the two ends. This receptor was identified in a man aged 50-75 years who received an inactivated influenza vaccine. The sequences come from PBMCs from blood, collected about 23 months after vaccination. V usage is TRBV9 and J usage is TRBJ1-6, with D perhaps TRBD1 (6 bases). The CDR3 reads CASSVRGQQNSPLHF. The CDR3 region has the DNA TGTGCCAGCAGCGTAAGAGGACAGCAAAATTCACCCCTCCACTTT.